The 22 T cell receptor beta chains in this list originate from one sample, sequenced in a study of spatial heterogeneity in lung cancer. TCRdb reanalysed the 5' RACE reads using MiXCR and keeps one entry per CDR3 protein. The sample lists thousands of distinct CDR3 sequences, roughly 8.8% seen once, with about 6.9% in the top ten. Time point indicated: sample taken at primary tumor resection. The sequenced sample was normal lung tissue next to the tumor, obtained at surgery. These receptors were collected from a female donor with early-stage non-small cell lung cancer.

By share, this clonotype counts as medium-sized. The chain employs TRBV6-5 and TRBJ2-2, with TRBD1 matching over 8 bases. The V segment lost 4 bases and the J segment 6 bases; nucleotides outside the gene matches: 4. The CDR3 is 14 amino acids. The germline V gene encodes CDR1 MNHEY and CDR2 SVGAGI. CDR3 sequence: CASSLDRVAGELFF. DNA of the CDR3: TGTGCCAGCAGTTTGGACAGGGTAGCCGGGGAGCTGTTTTTT.

This clonotype was observed at least ten times. V usage is TRBV2 and J usage is TRBJ2-7, with TRBD1 matching over 10 bases. V lost 5 bases to trimming and J lost 9 bases; unmatched junction nucleotides: 7. Looked up from germline, CDR1 is SNHLY and CDR2 is FYNNEI. The CDR3 length is 13 residues. The CDR3: CASSPGTGDWQYF. The DNA of the CDR3 is TGTGCCAGCAGTCCCGGGACAGGGGACTGGCAGTACTTC.

By share, this clonotype counts as medium-sized. This sequence joins TRBV27 and TRBJ1-4, with a weak D call TRBD1 (5 bases). Germline V gene sequence: CDR1 MNHEY, CDR2 SMNVEV (reference sequence). The CDR3 has 13 residues. Trimming removed 5 bases at V and 7 bases at J, with 11 bases between. The CDR3 bases are TGTGCCAGCAGTAAACCGGGGGGTGAAAAACTGTTTTTT. It is translated as CASSKPGGEKLFF.

This clonotype counts as medium-sized. CDR3 in DNA: TGTGCCAGCAGCCCAGGGTCCAATCAGCCCCAGCATTTT. Translating gives CASSPGSNQPQHF. This chain uses TRBV3-1 with TRBJ1-5; D perhaps matches TRBD1 (5 bases). Germline lookup yields CDR1 LGHDT and CDR2 YNNKEL (reference sequence). The V end was cut by 4 bases, the J end by 3 bases, with 7 bases between. The CDR3 consists of 13 residues.

In this sample, this clonotype is medium-sized. The chain carries TRBV4-3 and TRBJ2-7, with TRBD2 matching over 13 bases. The CDR3 extends over 14 amino acids. Trimming at V came to 1 base and at J to 6 bases, leaving 0 bases not matched to a gene. CDR1 is LGHNA and CDR2 is YSLEER in the germline V gene. DNA of the CDR3: TGCGCCAGCAGCCAAGGGACTAGCGGGGGCGAGCAGTACTTC. It specifies CASSQGTSGGEQYF.

Sample share makes this clonotype medium-sized. The chain recombines TRBV3-1 with TRBJ2-1; a possible D gene is TRBD2 (5 bases). This CDR3 contains 13 residues. The germline CDR1 and CDR2 sequences are LGHDT and YNNKEL (reference sequence). Trimming took off 0 bases at V and 7 bases at J, with 7 bases between the two ends. The CDR3: CASSQDRGNEQFF. The CDR3 DNA follows: TGTGCCAGCAGCCAAGACAGAGGGAATGAGCAGTTCTTC.

This clonotype was recorded at least ten times. The chain joins TRBV7-2 to TRBJ2-3; possible D gene TRBD2, 6 bases. Per germline, CDR1 SGHTA and CDR2 FQGNSA. The ends were cut back, 8 bases at V and 6 bases at J, with 18 bases in the middle. CDR3 length: 14 amino acids. The CDR3 coding sequence is TGTGCCAGCCGCCTCGGCGCACGGGGGGATACGCAGTATTTT. It encodes CASRLGARGDTQYF.

By proportion, this clonotype is medium-sized. The chain couples TRBV5-1 to TRBJ2-7; 7 positions agree with TRBD1. This CDR3 region has 14 residues. The germline gives CDR1 SGHRS, CDR2 YFSETQ. V was clipped by 0 bases and J by 3 bases; unmatched bases: 3. The CDR3 spells CASSLVTGNYEQYF. CDR3 nucleotides: TGCGCCAGCAGCTTGGTGACAGGGAACTACGAGCAGTACTTC.

In regard to this clonotype: A much larger clone lies a single base off, so this may be a read error. The chain employs TRBV11-3 and TRBJ2-2; D uncertain. CDR1 and CDR2 (germline): SGHNT, YENEEA. This CDR3 comprises 12 residues. V was shortened by 5 bases and J by 6 bases, with 7 bases between the two germline ends. CDR3 sequence (DNA): TGTGCCAGCAGCCCTAGAGCCGGGGAGCTGTTTTTT. It is translated as CASSPRAGELFF.

This clonotype was seen ten or more times. This chain links TRBV20-1 with TRBJ2-1, with D possibly TRBD1 on 6 matching bases. The germline V gene has CDR1 DFQATT and CDR2 SNEGSKA (reference sequence). The length of the CDR3 is 16 residues. V dropped 5 bases and J dropped 0 bases, with 17 bases sitting between them. CDR3 sequence reads: CSADPGTTSSYNEQFF. In nucleotides, the CDR3 is TGCAGTGCTGACCCCGGGACAACGAGCTCCTACAATGAGCAGTTCTTC.

This clonotype was picked up many times. V is TRBV7-8 and J is TRBJ2-7; a weak D match, TRBD1 (5 bases). V shed 7 bases and J shed 3 bases, with 13 bases lying between them. Germline-derived CDR1 and CDR2 are SGHVS and FQNEAQ. This CDR3 has 13 amino acids. CDR3 protein: CASTPDTDYEQYF. The CDR3 DNA is TGTGCCAGCACCCCGGACACCGACTACGAGCAGTACTTC. Full variable domain (remainder filled in from reference TRBV7-8 and TRBJ2-7): GAGVSQSPRYKVAKRGQDVALRCDPISGHVSLFWYQQALGQGPEFLTYFQNEAQLDKSGLPSDRFFAERPEGSVSTLKIQRTQQEDSAVYLCASTPDTDYEQYFGPGTRLTVT.

This clonotype was counted ten times or more. The chain links TRBV6-6 to TRBJ1-2; TRBD1 is a possible D gene (5 bases). V was pared by 5 bases and J by 6 bases, with 19 bases between. This CDR3 has 15 residues. CDR1 MNHNY and CDR2 SVGAGI come from the germline V gene (reference sequence). CDR3 sequence: CASSQLYRDWDGYTF. The DNA of the CDR3 is TGTGCCAGCAGTCAACTCTACCGGGACTGGGATGGCTACACCTTC.

The gene calls are TRBV12-3 or TRBV12-4 and TRBJ2-1, with TRBD1 matching 8 bases. The V and J ends lost 6 bases and 6 bases, in that order; junction bases with no gene match: 7. This CDR3 contains 14 residues. CDR3 residues: CASSYGTGPNEQFF. CDR3 DNA sequence: TGTGCCAGCAGCTACGGGACAGGACCCAATGAGCAGTTCTTC.

This clonotype ranks as medium-sized. Here the CDR3 DNA reads TGTGCCAGCAGCTTAATTGGACTAGCGGCAGATACGCAGTATTTT. Translation: CASSLIGLAADTQYF. V and J are TRBV11-1 and TRBJ2-3; 10 bases line up with TRBD2. V trimming: 2 bases; J trimming: 4 bases; junction bases outside the gene matches: 3. Germline assignment: CDR1 SGHAT and CDR2 FQDESV (reference sequence). This CDR3 contains 15 residues.

This clonotype has at least ten counts. This sequence joins TRBV3-1 and TRBJ1-1; D perhaps matches TRBD1 (6 bases). The CDR3 runs to 15 residues. V lost 2 bases and J 1 base, leaving 11 bases between the germline ends. Looked up from germline, CDR1 is LGHDT and CDR2 is YNNKEL (reference sequence). The CDR3 is CASSQSDRRNTEAFF. The CDR3 DNA reads TGTGCCAGCAGCCAATCGGACAGACGGAACACTGAAGCTTTCTTT.

This clonotype is labeled medium-sized (0.01 to 0.1%). The chain carries TRBV23-1 and TRBJ2-5; 11 nucleotides agree with TRBD1. TRBV23-1 is filed as an ORF, its function uncertain. J gave up 5 bases and V 3 bases, and 8 bases lay outside the gene matches. The CDR3 covers 16 residues. CDR3 sequence (DNA): TGCGCCAGCAGTCATACACGGGACAGGGGGATCGAGACCCAGTACTTC. It translates to CASSHTRDRGIETQYF.

The chain couples TRBV11-2 to TRBJ1-2; no firm D call. The CDR3 has 13 residues. Germline V CDR1 and CDR2: SGHAT, FQNNGV. V dropped 5 bases and J dropped 4 bases, with 11 bases sitting between them. The CDR3 spells CASSEGRGYGYTF. In nucleotides, the CDR3 is TGTGCCAGCAGCGAGGGTCGGGGCTATGGCTACACCTTC.

This clonotype was picked up a small number of times. CDR3 coding DNA: TGCAGCGTTGATTGGGGCGGGAGCACAGATACGCAGTATTTT. Its translation is CSVDWGGSTDTQYF. The genes are TRBV29-1 and TRBJ2-3; D is possibly TRBD1 or TRBD2 (5 bases each). Between the trimmed V and J ends, which lost 3 bases and 0 bases, there was a span of 10 bases. The CDR3 has 14 residues. Germline CDR1 is SQVTM and CDR2 is ANQGSEA.

This clonotype was picked up many times. The chain uses TRBV9 and TRBJ1-5; a weak D match, TRBD1 (6 bases). Deletions cut 4 bases from V and 0 bases from J, with 11 bases between. From germline, CDR1 is SGDLS and CDR2 YYNGEE. This CDR3 comprises 15 residues. CDR3: CASSSQGISNQPQHF. For the CDR3, the DNA is TGTGCCAGCAGCTCACAGGGTATTAGCAATCAGCCCCAGCATTTT. The whole variable domain, filled in from reference TRBV9 and TRBJ1-5, reads DSGVTQTPKHLITATGQRVTLRCSPRSGDLSVYWYQQSLDQGLQFLIQYYNGEERAKGNILERFSAQQFPDLHSELNLSSLELGDSALYFCASSSQGISNQPQHFGDGTRLSIL.

This clonotype is deemed medium-sized (0.01 to 0.1%). V is TRBV5-6 and J is TRBJ2-7; a possible D gene is TRBD2 (5 bases). Germline V gene sequence: CDR1 SGHDT, CDR2 YYEEEE. The CDR3 has 14 residues. The germline V and J ends were trimmed by 1 base and 6 bases, with 14 bases remaining between them. The CDR3 bases are TGTGCCAGCAGCTTGTATCGGGGTTTGAGCGAGCAGTACTTC. This encodes CASSLYRGLSEQYF.

This clonotype is medium-sized within its sample. The chain is built from TRBV7-2 and TRBJ2-1, with TRBD2 matching over 8 bases. The CDR3 runs to 15 residues. In germline, CDR1 is SGHTA, CDR2 FQGNSA. The ends lost 1 base at V and 5 bases at J; junction bases unmatched: 4. The CDR3 coding sequence is TGTGCCAGCAGCTTAGGTCTAGCGGGTCACAATGAGCAGTTCTTC. It yields the protein CASSLGLAGHNEQFF.

In its sample, this clonotype is medium-sized (0.01 to 0.1%). The V gene is TRBV5-4, the J gene TRBJ2-2; the D gene is possibly TRBD2 (6 bases). The CDR3 length is 16 residues. Per the germline V gene, CDR1 is SGHNT and CDR2 is YYREEE (reference sequence). V was pared by 4 bases and J by 3 bases, with 16 bases between. CDR3 nucleotide sequence: TGTGCCAGCAGCCCCTATGGGGGGTTGGACACCGGGGAGCTGTTTTTT. Translating gives CASSPYGGLDTGELFF.